The 6 T cell receptor beta chains in this list originate from one sample, sequenced in a study of Graves' ophthalmopathy and Graves' hyperthyroidism. The authors amplified TCR beta CDR3 regions, and they did so from RNA transcripts for repertoire sequencing. HTBI primers served in a first-round RT-PCR, which a second-round multiplex PCR followed. TCRdb processed the multiplex PCR reads anew with MiXCR; each CDR3 protein has one entry. The repertoire holds almost 400,000 distinct CDR3 sequences, 18% seen once, with roughly 1.5% in the top ten. The sample comprised peripheral blood. These receptors were obtained from a woman aged 18 to 35 with Graves' ophthalmopathy.

This clonotype was detected ten times or more. The genes are TRBV5-6 and TRBJ1-5; D possibly corresponds to TRBD1 (6 bases). This CDR3 has 15 amino acids. Looked up from germline, CDR1 is SGHDT and CDR2 is YYEEEE. V shed 6 bases and J shed 2 bases, with 15 bases lying between them. CDR3 DNA: TGTGCCAGCACCCGGAGGGGGGCGGGCAATCAGCCCCAGCATTTT. Its translation is CASTRRGAGNQPQHF.

In its sample, this clonotype was seen many times. This sequence joins TRBV19 and TRBJ2-7; maybe TRBD2 (6 bases). Trimming left V 5 bases short and J 3 bases short, with 20 bases between. Germline V CDR1 and CDR2: LNHDA, SQIVND (reference sequence). The CDR3 is 16 amino acids. The CDR3 loop is CASSPRRQGGFYEQYF. CDR3 sequence (DNA): TGTGCCAGTAGTCCACGGAGGCAGGGAGGTTTCTACGAGCAGTACTTC.

At least ten counts were recorded for this clonotype. This chain uses TRBV2 with TRBJ2-7; TRBD2 might be the D (5 bases). The CDR3 covers 15 residues. V lost 4 bases, J lost 3 bases, and 16 bases lay in between. Germline loops: CDR1 SNHLY, CDR2 FYNNEI. The CDR3 here is CASSVRLALIYEQYF. CDR3 DNA sequence: TGTGCCAGCAGTGTCCGTCTAGCTCTAATCTACGAGCAGTACTTC.

This clonotype was observed at least ten times. The chain links TRBV6-1 to TRBJ1-2, with no clear D. The CDR3 spans 15 residues. CDR1 is MNHNS and CDR2 is SASEGT in the germline V gene. V was shortened by 1 base and J by 5 bases, with 14 bases between the two germline ends. In nucleotides, the CDR3 is TGTGCCAGCAGTGAAGAGGTTGGCAGGTATTATGGCTACACCTTC. It specifies CASSEEVGRYYGYTF.

There are many counts of this clonotype. The V gene is TRBV10-3, the J gene TRBJ2-5; D remains unclear. V lost 0 bases and J 2 bases, leaving 10 bases between the germline ends. Germline V CDR1 and CDR2: ENHRY, SYGVKD. The CDR3 has 15 residues. The CDR3 DNA reads TGTGCCATCAGTGAGTCTGGGCGTATACAAGAGACCCAGTACTTC. This sequence encodes CAISESGRIQETQYF.

This clonotype was observed many times. CDR3 DNA: TGTGCCAGCAGCTTAAAGACAGGGCCCAATTCACCCCTCCACTTT. Protein: CASSLKTGPNSPLHF. The chain links TRBV7-2 to TRBJ1-6; 7 bases line up with TRBD1. Per germline, CDR1 SGHTA and CDR2 FQGNSA. CDR3 length: 15 amino acids. Trimming at V came to 2 bases and at J to 7 bases, leaving 5 bases not matched to a gene.